This TCR beta chain was obtained from a study of Ad26.COV2.S vaccination and SARS-CoV-2 variants. Study-level information: Within the COV1001 Ad26.COV2.S trial arm, the donor was enrolled. The study's findings and limits: Substantial breadth was reported for post-vaccination spike-specific CD8+ and CD4+ T cells.

Trimming removed 8 bases at V and 1 base at J, with 8 bases between. The CDR3 runs to 12 residues. Germline V CDR1 and CDR2: LGHDT, YNNKEL (reference sequence). TCRdb's table, derived via immunoSEQ multiplex PCR, lists solely in-frame clones and lacks some. Altogether 350,000 to 500,000 clones are present, 80% to 95% being singletons, with the ten largest covering roughly 4%. Indicated treatment: roughly 20 received Ad26.COV2.S at low or high dose, single or two shots; about five received placebo; per-sample allocation not given. Sample collection was performed on day 63 after the first vaccine or placebo injection. Remarks on this clone: Its antigen is undetermined.

This chain connects TRBV3-1 (or the pseudogene TRBV3-2) to TRBJ1-1; tentative D call: TRBD1 (6 bases). The sequences come from peripheral blood, collected in a trial of Ad26.COV2.S vaccine versus placebo. The receptor's source is a person between 18 and 59 years old who received the Ad26.COV2.S COVID-19 vaccine or a placebo. The CDR3 DNA sequence: TGTGCCAGCCACAGGGAGAACACTGAAGCTTTCTTT. The encoded protein is CASHRENTEAFF.